One and the same sample provided the 27 T cell receptor beta chains below, sequenced in a study of blood T cell repertoires in COVID-19. Data came from immunoSEQ multiplex PCR; TCRdb stores just in-frame clones and leaves some out. The sample lists approximately 250,000 clones, around 84% occurring once. The sample comprised PBMCs or T cells enriched from blood (not recorded which). These receptors were collected from a man aged 30-40 years with acute COVID-19.

The chain uses TRBV18 and TRBJ2-7, with 14 bases lining up with TRBD2. This CDR3 contains 14 residues. Per germline, CDR1 KGHSH and CDR2 LQKENI. J was trimmed by 5 bases and V by 4 bases; bases with no gene match: 1. In DNA form, the CDR3 reads TGTGCCAGCTCACAGGGACTAGCGGGAGACGAGCAGTACGTC. It specifies CASSQGLAGDEQYV.

The J gene is TRBJ2-1, the V gene TRBV3-1 (or the pseudogene TRBV3-2); D remains ambiguous. The V end lost 0 bases, the J end lost 14 bases, and 14 bases lay between the germline ends. The CDR3 totals 13 residues. Germline V gives CDR1 LGHDT, CDR2 YNNKEL (reference sequence). The CDR3 spells CASSQDRRTTEFF. The DNA of the CDR3 is TGTGCCAGCAGCCAAGATCGGAGAACGACCGAGTTCTTC.

The rearrangement joins TRBV6-5 to TRBJ2-3; D is possibly TRBD2 (6 bases). V shed 7 bases and J shed 8 bases, with 13 bases lying between them. CDR1 and CDR2 (germline): MNHEY, SVGAGI. The CDR3 totals 12 residues. The CDR3 loop reads CASKAHGGTQYF. The CDR3 bases are TGTGCCAGCAAGGCGCACGGGGGTACGCAGTATTTT.

The chain combines TRBV10-3 with TRBJ2-2; TRBD2 matches 7 bases. V lost 10 bases to trimming and J lost 0 bases; unmatched junction nucleotides: 11. The CDR3 totals 16 residues. CDR1 and CDR2 from the germline V gene are ENHRY and SYGVKD. The CDR3 loop reads CATAIGGSSNTGELFF. CDR3 DNA sequence: TGTGCCACCGCGATCGGCGGGAGTTCGAACACCGGGGAGCTGTTTTTT.

This chain joins TRBV7-9 and TRBJ2-3, with 7 bases fitting TRBD2. The CDR3 is 13 residues long. CDR1 and CDR2 (germline): SEHNR, FQNEAQ (reference sequence). Trimming at V came to 6 bases and at J to 5 bases, leaving 5 bases not matched to a gene. CDR3 bases: TGTGCCAGCAGTTCGGGACTACGAGATACGCAGTATTTT. Residues: CASSSGLRDTQYF.

The rearrangement joins TRBV14 to TRBJ2-5; 11 nucleotides match TRBD2. Per the germline V gene, CDR1 is SGHDN and CDR2 is FVKESK. The CDR3 extends over 16 amino acids. The trim removed 1 base at V and 1 base at J, leaving 2 bases unmatched. The CDR3 region has the DNA TGTGCCAGCAGCCAAGGTCTAGCGGGGGGCCAAGAGACCCAGTACTTC. Protein: CASSQGLAGGQETQYF.

J is TRBJ1-3 and V is TRBV7-8; 7 bases fit TRBD1. Germline V CDR1 and CDR2: SGHVS, FQNEAQ. The V and J ends lost 6 bases and 0 bases, in that order; junction bases with no gene match: 5. The CDR3 length is 15 residues. DNA for the CDR3: TGTGCCAGCAGGGGCGGGACAGTCTCTGGAAACACCATATATTTT. Translated: CASRGGTVSGNTIYF. The complete variable domain, with remaining parts taken from reference TRBV7-8 and TRBJ1-3, reads GAGVSQSPRYKVAKRGQDVALRCDPISGHVSLFWYQQALGQGPEFLTYFQNEAQLDKSGLPSDRFFAERPEGSVSTLKIQRTQQEDSAVYLCASRGGTVSGNTIYFGEGSWLTVV.

The chain has TRBV19 and TRBJ1-1, with 8 nucleotides matching TRBD1. Germline CDR1 and CDR2: LNHDA and SQIVND (reference sequence). J gave up 4 bases and V 4 bases, and 5 bases lay outside the gene matches. The CDR3 extends over 14 amino acids. The DNA of the CDR3 is TGTGCCAGTAGTAGCGTGACAGGGGTCACTGAAGCTTTCTTT. It codes for CASSSVTGVTEAFF.

V usage is TRBV11-2 and J usage is TRBJ1-4; TRBD1 agrees at 7 bases. The CDR3 length is 17 residues. V lost 4 bases and J lost 3; bases outside the gene matches: 11. The germline CDR1 and CDR2 sequences are SGHAT and FQNNGV. The CDR3 sequence: CASSSRTGTYSNEKLFF. DNA for the CDR3: TGTGCCAGCAGCTCAAGGACAGGCACTTATTCTAATGAAAAACTGTTTTTT. Combining the CDR3 with reference TRBV11-2 and TRBJ1-4 gives the whole variable domain EAGVAQSPRYKIIEKRQSVAFWCNPISGHATLYWYQQILGQGPKLLIQFQNNGVVDDSQLPKDRFSAERLKGVDSTLKIQPAKLEDSAVYLCASSSRTGTYSNEKLFFGSGTQLSVL.

The chain carries TRBV5-1 and TRBJ1-1; TRBD1 is a possible D gene (5 bases). Trimming took 2 bases from V and 0 from J, leaving 8 bases between them. The CDR3 length is 14 residues. CDR1 SGHRS and CDR2 YFSETQ come from the germline V gene. In DNA form, the CDR3 reads TGCGCCAGCAGCTTCCCAGGGTTGAACACTGAAGCTTTCTTT. As protein: CASSFPGLNTEAFF.

This clone has more than one count but fewer than ten. The chain uses TRBV3-1 (or the pseudogene TRBV3-2) and TRBJ2-2, with D possibly TRBD2 on 6 matching bases. Trimming took off 1 base at V and 0 bases at J, with 9 bases between the two ends. The CDR3 is made up of 16 amino acids. Germline CDR1 is LGHDT and CDR2 is YNNKEL (reference sequence). The CDR3 nucleotides read TGTGCCAGCAGCCAAGTCGGCGGGGCGAACACCGGGGAGCTGTTTTTT. Translating it yields CASSQVGGANTGELFF.

V and J are TRBV7-9 and TRBJ2-3; TRBD1 matches 7 bases. The germline gives CDR1 SEHNR, CDR2 FQNEAQ (reference sequence). CDR3 length: 15 amino acids. The trim removed 6 bases at V and 0 bases at J, leaving 6 bases unmatched. The CDR3 DNA reads TGTGCCAGCAGTGATAGGACAGGCAGCACAGATACGCAGTATTTT. It yields the protein CASSDRTGSTDTQYF.

The chain recombines TRBV7-3 with TRBJ2-1, with TRBD2 identical over 11 bases. The CDR3 has 15 amino acids. The germline gives CDR1 SGHTA, CDR2 FQGTGA. V trimming: 5 bases; J trimming: 9 bases; junction bases outside the gene matches: 9. In nucleotides, the CDR3 is TGTGCCAGCAGCCTCACCCCTAGCGGGAGGAGTGAGCAGTTCTTC. Its translation is CASSLTPSGRSEQFF.

The chain links TRBV5-1 to TRBJ1-1, with TRBD1 identical over 7 bases. The CDR3 runs to 15 residues. The V and J ends lost 0 bases and 5 bases, in that order; junction bases with no gene match: 7. Germline lookup yields CDR1 SGHRS and CDR2 YFSETQ. CDR3 loop: CASSLASGGYTEAFF. CDR3 bases: TGCGCCAGCAGCTTGGCCTCAGGGGGATATACTGAAGCTTTCTTT.

In its sample, this clone was seen once. The V gene is TRBV6-6, the J gene TRBJ1-2, with a weak D call TRBD1 (6 bases). Germline-derived CDR1 and CDR2 are MNHNY and SVGAGI (reference sequence). V lost 2 bases and J lost 4, with 11 bases in between. There are 14 residues in the CDR3. The CDR3 sequence is CASSYRQGIYGYTF. The CDR3 DNA follows: TGTGCCAGCAGTTACAGGCAGGGGATCTATGGCTACACCTTC.

The chain is built from TRBV6-5 and TRBJ2-5; a weak D match, TRBD1 (5 bases). Germline CDR1 is MNHEY and CDR2 is SVGAGI. The V end was cut by 4 bases, the J end by 3 bases, with 15 bases between. This CDR3 spans 15 amino acids. CDR3 DNA sequence: TGTGCCAGCAGTTCGAGACAGATTACTAAAGAGACCCAGTACTTC. It encodes CASSSRQITKETQYF.

The chain uses TRBV14 and TRBJ2-7; TRBD2 matches 12 bases. The V gene end was trimmed by 5 bases and the J gene end by 3 bases; junction bases not matched to a gene: 5. Germline V gene lookup returns CDR1 SGHDN and CDR2 FVKESK. This CDR3 is built from 15 residues. CDR3 amino acids: CASSAGLAGIYEQYV. DNA for the CDR3: TGTGCCAGCAGCGCAGGACTAGCGGGGATCTACGAGCAGTACGTC.

The chain employs TRBV2 and TRBJ1-6; D is unresolved. CDR3 length equals 12 residues. CDR1 SNHLY and CDR2 FYNNEI come from the germline V gene. V was clipped by 4 bases and J by 7 bases, with 5 bases between them. CDR3 in amino acids: CASSGRNSPLHF. The DNA for the CDR3 is TGTGCCAGCAGTGGGAGGAATTCACCCCTCCACTTT.

The gene calls are TRBV5-6 and TRBJ2-5, with 7 bases lining up with TRBD2. The V and J ends lost 4 bases and 14 bases, in that order; junction bases with no gene match: 14. The CDR3 is 13 amino acids. The germline CDR1 and CDR2 sequences are SGHDT and YYEEEE. The CDR3 sequence: CASSPAGDPRRYF. The DNA for the CDR3 is TGTGCCAGCAGCCCGGCGGGGGATCCCCGACGTTACTTC.

The chain recombines TRBV23-1 with TRBJ1-2; weak D call: TRBD1 (6 bases). TRBV23-1 is noted as an ORF with a role that remains uncertain. V dropped 0 bases and J dropped 5 bases, with 16 bases sitting between them. The CDR3 runs 16 residues. CDR3 DNA: TGCGCCAGCAGTCAATCGTTGGGGGCTCCTAGGTATGGCTACACCTTC. Its protein product is CASSQSLGAPRYGYTF.

The table lists this clone with a count of one. This chain uses TRBV7-8 with TRBJ2-3, with 9 bases identical to TRBD2. Trimming removed 0 bases from V and 7 bases from J; junction bases left unmatched: 8. This CDR3 spans 16 amino acids. Germline V gene data show CDR1 as SGHVS and CDR2 as FQNEAQ. CDR3 bases: TGTGCCAGCAGCTTAGCACTCCTAGCGGGGTGGAATACGCAGTATTTT. Translated: CASSLALLAGWNTQYF.

The rearrangement uses TRBV6-4 and TRBJ2-3; D gene uncertain. Trimming shortened V by 0 bases and J by 0 bases, and 7 bases separated the two germline ends. The CDR3 loop spans 15 amino acids. The V gene's germline CDR1 is MRHNA and CDR2 SNTAGT. CDR3 sequence (DNA): TGTGCCAGCAGTGACTCGCACTCCAGCACAGATACGCAGTATTTT. Encoded protein: CASSDSHSSTDTQYF.

This sequence joins TRBV25-1 and TRBJ2-1, with 12 bases aligning to TRBD2. After removal of 4 bases from V and 7 bases from J, the junction contained 8 bases not matched to a gene. Germline loops: CDR1 MGHDK, CDR2 SYGVNS. The CDR3 has 16 residues. CDR3 coding DNA: TGTGCCAGCAGTGGGCTAGCGGGAGGGCCGAGGAATGAGCAGTTCTTC. It encodes CASSGLAGGPRNEQFF.

The chain employs TRBV18 and TRBJ1-1, with a weak D call TRBD1 (6 bases). The CDR3 has 13 amino acids. CDR1 is KGHSH and CDR2 is LQKENI in the germline V gene. Trimming took off 6 bases at V and 11 bases at J, with 19 bases between the two ends. CDR3 sequence (DNA): TGTGCCAGCTCGGTTACACAGGGTCTCGGGGCTTTCTTT. Its translation is CASSVTQGLGAFF.

The chain employs TRBV24-1 and TRBJ2-3, with 8 bases aligning to TRBD2. Germline V gives CDR1 KGHDR, CDR2 SFDVKD. V was clipped by 5 bases and J by 6 bases; unmatched bases: 15. This CDR3 is built from 17 residues. The CDR3 reads CATSALKKAGAGDTQYF. In DNA form, the CDR3 reads TGTGCCACCAGTGCCCTAAAAAAAGCGGGGGCAGGGGATACGCAGTATTTT.

The rearrangement uses TRBV27 and TRBJ2-3; D may be TRBD1 (6 bases). V shed 3 bases and J shed 7 bases, with 11 bases lying between them. The CDR3 is 13 amino acids. Germline values: CDR1 MNHEY, CDR2 SMNVEV (reference sequence). CDR3 amino acids: CASSFSGQNTQYF. The DNA for the CDR3 is TGTGCCAGCAGTTTTTCTGGACAGAATACGCAGTATTTT.

This clone has a handful of counts. The same CDR3 also results from other DNA sequences found in this sample. The V gene is TRBV19, the J gene TRBJ1-5; the D is unclear. The CDR3 is 12 residues long. Trimming left V 3 bases short and J 7 bases short, with 7 bases between. Germline CDR1 LNHDA, CDR2 SQIVND (reference sequence). CDR3 sequence reads: CASSILFQPQHF. CDR3 DNA sequence: TGTGCCAGTAGTATTTTATTCCAGCCCCAGCATTTT.